These 21 T cell receptor beta chains were sequenced from one sample in a study of CD8+ T cells in alopecia areata. Once RNA had been extracted, it was reverse transcribed into cDNA to act as the sequencing template. Clones were sequenced by immunoSEQ multiplex PCR, and TCRdb holds only the in-frame ones, with some missing. Of tens of thousands of clones detected, roughly 61% appear once; the ten largest clones hold approximately 19%. The input for sequencing was CD8+ T cells sorted from blood, taken at week 0. Source of these receptors: a human donor with alopecia areata.

This clone is a singleton in its sample. The chain carries TRBV30 and TRBJ2-2, with 9 bases fitting TRBD1. There are 15 residues in the CDR3. Germline loops: CDR1 GTSNPN, CDR2 SVGIG (reference sequence). V trimming: 7 bases; J trimming: 0 bases; junction bases outside the gene matches: 6. Here the CDR3 reads CAFSTGGPNTGELFF. The CDR3 nucleotides read TGTGCCTTCTCTACAGGGGGCCCGAACACCGGGGAGCTGTTTTTT. The full variable domain, completed using reference TRBV30 and TRBJ2-2, is SQTIHQWPATLVQPVGSPLSLECTVEGTSNPNLYWYRQAAGRGLQLLFYSVGIGQISSEVPQNLSASRPQDRQFILSSKKLLLSDSGFYLCAFSTGGPNTGELFFGEGSRLTVL.

The gene calls are TRBV27 and TRBJ2-5; 7 nucleotides match TRBD2. The CDR3 has 16 residues. From germline, CDR1 is MNHEY and CDR2 SMNVEV (reference sequence). V gave up 3 bases and J gave up 0 bases; unmatched junction bases: 7. Here the CDR3 DNA reads TGTGCCAGCAGTTTCCTCGGGACTATGAACCAAGAGACCCAGTACTTC. Translating it yields CASSFLGTMNQETQYF.

This clone was seen a handful of times. The same CDR3 arises from other DNA sequences in this sample as well. CDR3 sequence: CAWSRSSYNEQFF. CDR3 nucleotides: TGTGCCTGGAGTCGGTCGTCCTACAATGAGCAGTTCTTC. The chain couples TRBV30 to TRBJ2-1; D uncertain. V lost 2 bases and J lost 1, with 6 bases in between. The CDR3 runs 13 residues. The germline gives CDR1 GTSNPN, CDR2 SVGIG (reference sequence).

V gene TRBV28 combines with J gene TRBJ2-7; 8 positions match TRBD2. Germline CDR1 MDHEN, CDR2 SYDVKM. The CDR3 sequence is 13 residues long. V gave up 6 bases and J gave up 4 bases; unmatched junction bases: 5. The CDR3 spells CASRAGGGYEQYF. CDR3 bases: TGTGCCAGCAGGGCGGGGGGCGGTTACGAGCAGTACTTC.

V gene TRBV9 combines with J gene TRBJ1-1; 8 nucleotides agree with TRBD1. This CDR3 spans 13 amino acids. The germline CDR1 and CDR2 sequences are SGDLS and YYNGEE. Unmatched junction bases numbered 5, after V lost 5 bases and J lost 5 bases. CDR3 bases: TGTGCCAGCAGTGAGACAGGGGCGACTGAAGCTTTCTTT. Protein product: CASSETGATEAFF.

The chain uses TRBV9 and TRBJ2-2; 7 bases map to TRBD2. This CDR3 has 15 residues. Losses at the gene ends were 4 bases for V and 3 bases for J; bases not matched to a gene: 6. CDR1 and CDR2 from the germline V gene are SGDLS and YYNGEE. The chain's CDR3 is CASSPTGGYTGELFF. The CDR3 region has the DNA TGTGCCAGCAGCCCCACGGGGGGTTACACCGGGGAGCTGTTTTTT.

The chain employs TRBV27 and TRBJ1-4, with D possibly matching TRBD1 (5 bases). This CDR3 is built from 14 residues. With 3 bases removed from V and 6 bases from J, the gap between germline ends came to 11 bases. Germline V gene sequence: CDR1 MNHEY, CDR2 SMNVEV (reference sequence). Here the CDR3 DNA reads TGTGCCAGCAGTTTCACCGGGACCCATGAAAAACTGTTTTTT. Its translation: CASSFTGTHEKLFF.

The V gene is TRBV2, the J gene TRBJ2-1, with D perhaps matching TRBD2 (6 bases). The germline V gene encodes CDR1 SNHLY and CDR2 FYNNEI. The CDR3 loop spans 15 amino acids. Trimming pared 1 base from V and 2 bases from J, leaving 9 bases between. CDR3 DNA: TGTGCCAGCAGTGAAGGGCGGACTACCTACAATGAGCAGTTCTTC. It specifies CASSEGRTTYNEQFF. Full variable domain (missing parts from reference TRBV2 and TRBJ2-1): EPEVTQTPSHQVTQMGQEVILRCVPISNHLYFYWYRQILGQKVEFLVSFYNNEISEKSEIFDDQFSVERPDGSNFTLKIRSTKLEDSAMYFCASSEGRTTYNEQFFGPGTRLTVL.

The chain is built from TRBV28 and TRBJ2-5; 8 bases fit TRBD2. Trimming took 3 bases from V and 5 from J; bases not matched to a gene: 8. In germline, CDR1 is MDHEN, CDR2 SYDVKM. The CDR3 has 15 amino acids. The CDR3 here is CASSFFGRARETQYF. Here the CDR3 DNA reads TGTGCCAGCAGTTTCTTCGGGAGGGCCCGGGAGACCCAGTACTTC.

This chain connects TRBV5-1 to TRBJ2-1, with D unclear. The CDR3 extends over 13 amino acids. Trimming shortened V by 4 bases and J by 4 bases, and 9 bases separated the two germline ends. The germline V gene encodes CDR1 SGHRS and CDR2 YFSETQ. In nucleotides, the CDR3 is TGCGCCAGCAGCCCTACTGGGTACAATGAGCAGTTCTTC. Translation: CASSPTGYNEQFF.

The chain carries TRBV5-1 and TRBJ2-7; D gene ambiguous. Trimming shortened V by 2 bases and J by 6 bases, and 18 bases separated the two germline ends. The CDR3 length is 15 residues. CDR1 is SGHRS and CDR2 is YFSETQ in the germline V gene. The DNA of the CDR3 is TGCGCCAGCAGCTTTCTGGCTCCCACACCTGGCGAGCAGTACTTC. It codes for CASSFLAPTPGEQYF.

V is TRBV29-1 and J is TRBJ2-7; TRBD2 matches at 12 bases. Germline CDR1 and CDR2: SQVTM and ANQGSEA. CDR3 length: 13 amino acids. V lost 6 bases to trimming and J lost 4 bases; unmatched junction nucleotides: 4. DNA for the CDR3: TGCAGCGTGGGACTAGCGGGTAAATACGAGCAGTACTTC. Translated, it gives CSVGLAGKYEQYF.

The chain uses TRBV30 and TRBJ2-1, with TRBD2 identical over 11 bases. Germline trimming cut 2 bases from V and 5 bases from J; bases unmatched to any gene: 5. From germline, CDR1 is GTSNPN and CDR2 SVGIG (reference sequence). The CDR3 runs 15 residues. The chain's CDR3 is CAWSPSGRMHNEQFF. CDR3 DNA sequence: TGTGCCTGGAGTCCTAGCGGGAGGATGCACAATGAGCAGTTCTTC.

The V gene is TRBV4-1, the J gene TRBJ2-7; perhaps TRBD1 as D (5 bases). Trimming removed 1 base at V and 6 bases at J, with 10 bases between. There are 13 residues in the CDR3. Germline V gene lookup returns CDR1 MGHRA and CDR2 YSYEKL. Written as DNA, the CDR3 is TGCGCCAGCAGCCAAGGACAGAGTGGCGAGCAGTACTTC. This translates into CASSQGQSGEQYF.

The chain combines TRBV7-8 with TRBJ2-1, with 14 bases that match TRBD2. There are 17 residues in the CDR3. Germline CDR1 is SGHVS and CDR2 is FQNEAQ. V lost 1 base to trimming and J lost 7 bases; unmatched junction nucleotides: 6. The DNA of the CDR3 is TGTGCCAGCAGCTTAGGGGGGACTAGCGGGAGAGTTAATGAGCAGTTCTTC. As protein: CASSLGGTSGRVNEQFF.

V usage is TRBV5-1 and J usage is TRBJ1-1; perhaps TRBD1 as D (5 bases). V was clipped by 5 bases and J by 0 bases, with 11 bases between them. Per germline, CDR1 SGHRS and CDR2 YFSETQ. The CDR3 contains 14 residues. The CDR3 nucleotides are TGCGCCAGCAGTCCGGGACGTATGAACACTGAAGCTTTCTTT. It encodes CASSPGRMNTEAFF. Looking up the rest from reference TRBV5-1 and TRBJ1-1 gives the full variable domain: KAGVTQTPRYLIKTRGQQVTLSCSPISGHRSVSWYQQTPGQGLQFLFEYFSETQRNKGNFPGRFSGRQFSNSRSEMNVSTLELGDSALYLCASSPGRMNTEAFFGQGTRLTVV.

The rearrangement joins TRBV23-1 to TRBJ2-7; 7 bases align to TRBD1. TRBV23-1 is marked as an open reading frame, function uncertain. The CDR3 runs to 15 residues. V dropped 0 bases and J dropped 6; count of bases not matched to a gene: 8. Here the CDR3 reads CASSQSTKQGCEQYF. In DNA, the CDR3 is TGCGCCAGCAGTCAATCGACGAAACAGGGGTGCGAGCAGTACTTC.

This chain uses TRBV29-1 with TRBJ1-5; D gene uncertain. This CDR3 has 13 residues. Trimming removed 3 bases from V and 1 base from J, with 7 bases in between. Germline CDR1 reads SQVTM; CDR2 reads ANQGSEA. Here the CDR3 reads CSVDAGSNQPQHF. The CDR3 coding sequence is TGCAGCGTTGACGCGGGGAGCAATCAGCCCCAGCATTTT.

This rearrangement joins TRBV27 to TRBJ2-1; D remains unclear. Trimming pared 5 bases from V and 0 bases from J, leaving 14 bases between. CDR1 MNHEY and CDR2 SMNVEV come from the germline V gene (reference sequence). The CDR3 covers 16 residues. The chain's CDR3 is CASSPGPGSSYNEQFF. CDR3 nucleotide sequence: TGTGCCAGCAGTCCCGGGCCCGGAAGCTCCTACAATGAGCAGTTCTTC.

J is TRBJ2-3 and V is TRBV5-4; perhaps TRBD2 as D (5 bases). V lost 4 bases, J lost 4 bases, and 16 bases lay in between. The V gene's germline CDR1 is SGHNT and CDR2 YYREEE (reference sequence). This CDR3 region has 15 residues. CDR3 bases: TGTGCCAGCAGCGACCCACTAGTAACATCAGATACGCAGTATTTT. It is translated as CASSDPLVTSDTQYF.

The chain links TRBV30 to TRBJ2-7; no definite D call. The CDR3 is 13 residues long. Germline V CDR1 and CDR2: GTSNPN, SVGIG (reference sequence). V dropped 0 bases and J dropped 4 bases, with 10 bases sitting between them. This CDR3 is CAWSVSMGYEQYF. The CDR3 region has the DNA TGTGCCTGGAGTGTCAGTATGGGATACGAGCAGTACTTC.